A single sample is the source of the 18 T cell receptor beta chains below, sequenced in a study of shared clonotypes between healthy human individuals. The repertoire was sequenced with immunoSEQ multiplex PCR; TCRdb's copy has only in-frame clones and lacks some. This table holds more than 2,000,000 clones, roughly 92% found once. What was sequenced was naive CD4+ T cells sorted from blood. Specified subset: CD45RA+ positively selected. Every receptor here comes from a man aged 18 to 30 in good health.

Concerning this clone itself: The same CDR3 can be traced to other DNA sequences in this sample. The chain couples TRBV5-1 to TRBJ2-3; perhaps TRBD2 as D (5 bases). This CDR3 is built from 14 residues. Per germline, CDR1 SGHRS and CDR2 YFSETQ. V dropped 4 bases and J dropped 1 base, with 10 bases sitting between them. CDR3 DNA: TGCGCCAGCAGCAGAACCGGGGGCACAGATACGCAGTATTTT. Protein: CASSRTGGTDTQYF.

The chain links TRBV27 to TRBJ2-6; D perhaps matches TRBD1 (5 bases). Germline lookup yields CDR1 MNHEY and CDR2 SMNVEV (reference sequence). The CDR3 contains 14 residues. V lost 7 bases, J lost 2 bases, and 9 bases lay in between. The DNA of the CDR3 is TGTGCCAGCATCTCGACAGCTGGGGCCAACGTCCTGACTTTC. Protein: CASISTAGANVLTF.

This clone was counted once. The chain joins TRBV10-3 to TRBJ1-6; a weak D match, TRBD1 (5 bases). CDR3 length: 13 amino acids. Germline loops: CDR1 ENHRY, CDR2 SYGVKD. Trimming cost V 5 bases and J 10 bases, with 12 bases left between them. CDR3 coding DNA: TGTGCCATCAGTTGGGACCGTCGCTCACCCCTCCACTTT. It encodes CAISWDRRSPLHF.

The J gene is TRBJ1-1, the V gene TRBV28, with 8 bases aligning to TRBD1. The CDR3 totals 14 residues. Per the germline V gene, CDR1 is MDHEN and CDR2 is SYDVKM. J lost 7 bases, V lost 3 bases, and 7 bases had no gene match. CDR3 DNA: TGTGCCAGCAGTTTCCAAGACAGGGGACGTGAAGCTTTCTTT. It is translated as CASSFQDRGREAFF.

The chain carries TRBV7-9 and TRBJ1-5, with a weak D call TRBD1 (6 bases). CDR3 length: 12 residues. Germline V CDR1 and CDR2: SEHNR, FQNEAQ (reference sequence). Trimming pared 5 bases from V and 4 bases from J, leaving 6 bases between. The CDR3: CASSDRNQPQHF. Written as DNA, the CDR3 is TGTGCCAGCAGCGACAGGAATCAGCCCCAGCATTTT.

The chain couples TRBV6-5 to TRBJ1-2; D is possibly TRBD1 (6 bases). The CDR3 consists of 13 residues. Germline loops: CDR1 MNHEY, CDR2 SVGAGI. Trimming took off 7 bases at V and 8 bases at J, with 17 bases between the two ends. The CDR3 nucleotides are TGTGCCAGCACATCCGTAGGGGGGGGAGGCTACACCTTC. The encoded protein is CASTSVGGGGYTF.

This chain connects TRBV7-2 to TRBJ1-5; no definite D call. Per the germline V gene, CDR1 is SGHTA and CDR2 is FQGNSA. V was trimmed by 3 bases and J by 8 bases, leaving 8 bases between them. The CDR3 has 12 amino acids. The chain's CDR3 is CASSFEGKPQHF. For the CDR3, the DNA is TGTGCCAGCAGCTTCGAAGGGAAGCCCCAGCATTTT.

This clone was observed once. The rearrangement joins TRBV7-9 to TRBJ2-2, with no clear D. Trimming removed 8 bases at V and 0 bases at J, with 10 bases between. The CDR3 covers 14 residues. CDR1 is SEHNR, CDR2 FQNEAQ, per germline (reference sequence). CDR3 DNA: TGTGCCAGCTTCAACCCTCCGAACACCGGGGAGCTGTTTTTT. Its translation is CASFNPPNTGELFF.

The chain joins TRBV6-6 to TRBJ2-5, with a possible D match to TRBD2 (6 bases). The germline V gene encodes CDR1 MNHNY and CDR2 SVGAGI (reference sequence). V gave up 10 bases and J gave up 0 bases, with 12 bases separating them. CDR3 length: 13 residues. The CDR3 protein is CATTRGNQETQYF. CDR3 nucleotides: TGTGCCACAACTCGCGGGAACCAAGAGACCCAGTACTTC.

Details on this clone: The sample holds other DNA sequences that translate to the same CDR3. Written as DNA, the CDR3 is TGTGCCAGCAGGGACATTTCCTACGAGCAGTACTTC. Translating gives CASRDISYEQYF. The chain combines TRBV2 with TRBJ2-7; possible D gene TRBD1, 5 bases. The CDR3 covers 12 residues. Trimming stripped 6 bases from V and 1 base from J, with 7 bases between. Germline CDR1 and CDR2: SNHLY and FYNNEI.

V usage is TRBV19 and J usage is TRBJ2-7, with D possibly being TRBD1 or TRBD2 (5 bases each). Trimming pared 6 bases from V and 3 bases from J, leaving 18 bases between. This CDR3 has 15 residues. Germline V gives CDR1 LNHDA, CDR2 SQIVND (reference sequence). The CDR3 bases are TGTGCCAGTAGCCAGACCTCGGGGACCTTCTACGAGCAGTACTTC. Its protein product is CASSQTSGTFYEQYF.

V and J are TRBV13 and TRBJ1-2, with 8 bases identical to TRBD1. The CDR3 runs 14 residues. CDR1 PRHDT and CDR2 FYEKMQ come from the germline V gene (reference sequence). With 6 bases clipped from V and 4 bases from J, the junction kept 7 bases outside the gene matches. The CDR3 nucleotides are TGTGCCAGCAGACTCCAGGGGGCTGGCTATGGCTACACCTTC. Protein sequence: CASRLQGAGYGYTF.

The rearrangement uses TRBV19 and TRBJ1-5; a possible D gene is TRBD1 (6 bases). Germline CDR1 LNHDA, CDR2 SQIVND (reference sequence). The ends were cut back, 6 bases at V and 6 bases at J, with 12 bases in the middle. The CDR3 has 13 residues. The CDR3 is CASRPGAGQPQHF. The CDR3 DNA follows: TGTGCCAGTAGACCAGGGGCGGGTCAGCCCCAGCATTTT.

The chain joins TRBV6-5 to TRBJ2-1; 7 nucleotides align to TRBD2. The trim removed 2 bases at V and 7 bases at J, leaving 5 bases unmatched. The CDR3 loop spans 14 amino acids. CDR1 MNHEY and CDR2 SVGAGI come from the germline V gene. CDR3 bases: TGTGCCAGCAGTTACACAACTAGCGAAAATGAGCAGTTCTTC. This gives the protein CASSYTTSENEQFF.

This clone is a singleton in its sample. The chain links TRBV11-3 to TRBJ2-1; 13 bases agree with TRBD2. Germline CDR1 SGHNT, CDR2 YENEEA. There are 18 residues in the CDR3. The V and J ends lost 0 bases and 4 bases, in that order; junction bases with no gene match: 6. In DNA, the CDR3 is TGTGCCAGCAGCTTAGAGGGCTCGGGACTAGCGGGGTACAATGAGCAGTTCTTC. Translating it yields CASSLEGSGLAGYNEQFF. The full variable domain, with the rest looked up from reference TRBV11-3 and TRBJ2-1, is EAGVVQSPRYKIIEKKQPVAFWCNPISGHNTLYWYLQNLGQGPELLIRYENEEAVDDSQLPKDRFSAERLKGVDSTLKIQPAELGDSAVYLCASSLEGSGLAGYNEQFFGPGTRLTVL.

This rearrangement joins TRBV7-2 to TRBJ2-7; tentative D call: TRBD2 (5 bases). Trimming left V 5 bases short and J 7 bases short, with 18 bases between. CDR1 and CDR2 (germline): SGHTA, FQGNSA. The CDR3 totals 14 residues. The CDR3, as DNA: TGTGCCAGCAGCCCACCCAACGGGATAGGAGAGCAGTACTTC. Encoded protein: CASSPPNGIGEQYF.

The chain uses TRBV25-1 and TRBJ1-2; no firm D call. V lost 0 bases to trimming and J lost 6 bases, with 8 bases between them. Germline CDR1 and CDR2: MGHDK and SYGVNS. This CDR3 contains 13 residues. The CDR3 loop is CASSEYSSNGYTF. In DNA form, the CDR3 reads TGTGCCAGCAGTGAATACTCGAGTAATGGCTACACCTTC.

This clone appeared a few times. The same CDR3 is also encoded by other DNA sequences in this sample. The chain recombines TRBV6-6 with TRBJ1-1; D gene ambiguous. Trimming left V 4 bases short and J 3 bases short, with 6 bases between. This CDR3 is 12 amino acids long. CDR1 and CDR2 from the germline V gene are MNHNY and SVGAGI (reference sequence). The CDR3 DNA is TGTGCCAGCAGTTGGGGAGACACTGAAGCTTTCTTT. It translates to CASSWGDTEAFF.